This entry lists 13 T cell receptor beta chains sequenced from one sample in a study of early T cells in non-severe SARS-CoV-2 infection (dated by TCRdb to about 2021). The library was built by means of 5' RACE. The run used a NextSeq 500. Through fastp at Q25 and MiXCR, TCRdb rebuilt clones from the public reads, retaining in-frame beta chains. One record per CDR3 amino acid sequence lists the most common genes and DNA. The sample table shows around 47,000 distinct CDR3 sequences, and about 10% are seen once. 13% of the sample is held by the ten biggest clonotypes. What was sequenced was whole blood. Receptor source: an adult who was a healthcare worker with PCR-confirmed SARS-CoV-2 infection or an uninfected control (not recorded which).

The gene calls are TRBV20-1 and TRBJ2-1, with D maybe TRBD2 (5 bases). The CDR3 is 13 residues long. Germline assignment: CDR1 DFQATT and CDR2 SNEGSKA (reference sequence). Trimming stripped 3 bases from V and 10 bases from J, with 16 bases between. For the CDR3, the DNA is TGCAGTGCTAGTAACTTGGCTAGCCGGGAGCAGTTCTTC. It codes for CSASNLASREQFF.

Judged by abundance, this clonotype is medium-sized. The chain carries TRBV3-1 and TRBJ2-1; D gene unclear. Germline assignment: CDR1 LGHDT and CDR2 YNNKEL (reference sequence). Trimming removed 5 bases at V and 9 bases at J, with 8 bases between. CDR3 length equals 11 residues. Here the CDR3 reads CASSSYSEQFF. The CDR3 DNA is TGTGCCAGCAGCTCTTATAGTGAGCAGTTCTTC.

V is TRBV7-9 and J is TRBJ2-3; unclear D gene. V was cut by 7 bases and J by 0 bases, with 14 bases left in between. Germline V gene sequence: CDR1 SEHNR, CDR2 FQNEAQ (reference sequence). This CDR3 comprises 15 residues. The CDR3 region has the DNA TGTGCCAGCATCCGGACGGTCCAAAGCACAGATACGCAGTATTTT. This gives the protein CASIRTVQSTDTQYF.

In its sample, this clonotype was seen many times. The chain has TRBV28 and TRBJ2-1; perhaps D is TRBD1 or TRBD2 (6 bases each). The germline gives CDR1 MDHEN, CDR2 SYDVKM. Trimming removed 7 bases at V and 1 base at J, with 20 bases between. The CDR3 sequence is 17 residues long. The CDR3 spells CASKQIADSPSYNEQFF. CDR3 nucleotides: TGTGCCAGCAAGCAAATAGCGGACAGCCCATCCTACAATGAGCAGTTCTTC.

This clonotype was detected a few times. This chain joins TRBV5-1 and TRBJ2-3, with 8 nucleotides matching TRBD2. Looked up from germline, CDR1 is SGHRS and CDR2 is YFSETQ. After removal of 4 bases from V and 2 bases from J, the junction contained 6 bases not matched to a gene. The CDR3 runs 15 residues. CDR3 sequence reads: CASSRRGEYTDTQYF. CDR3 coding DNA: TGCGCCAGCAGCAGGCGGGGGGAATACACAGATACGCAGTATTTT. Together with reference TRBV5-1 and TRBJ2-3, the CDR3 gives the full variable domain: KAGVTQTPRYLIKTRGQQVTLSCSPISGHRSVSWYQQTPGQGLQFLFEYFSETQRNKGNFPGRFSGRQFSNSRSEMNVSTLELGDSALYLCASSRRGEYTDTQYFGPGTRLTVL.

This clonotype was detected ten times or more. The V call is TRBV5-1, the J call TRBJ2-1; possibly TRBD2 for D (6 bases). V dropped 3 bases and J dropped 7 bases, with 11 bases sitting between them. This CDR3 comprises 13 residues. Per the germline V gene, CDR1 is SGHRS and CDR2 is YFSETQ. The CDR3 here is CASSYDRGNEQFF. In DNA form, the CDR3 reads TGCGCCAGCAGCTATGACCGGGGGAATGAGCAGTTCTTC.

This clonotype was counted at least ten times. The V gene is TRBV20-1, the J gene TRBJ2-3; D perhaps matches TRBD2 (6 bases). From germline, CDR1 is DFQATT and CDR2 SNEGSKA (reference sequence). The CDR3 is 14 amino acids. V was pared by 7 bases and J by 2 bases, with 16 bases between. CDR3 loop: CSGEREETTDTQYF. CDR3 coding DNA: TGCAGTGGTGAGAGGGAGGAAACCACAGATACGCAGTATTTT.

This clonotype was seen repeatedly, ten times or more. J is TRBJ1-2 and V is TRBV5-1; D gene uncertain. CDR1 and CDR2 (germline): SGHRS, YFSETQ. This CDR3 comprises 14 residues. Trimming removed 5 bases at V and 4 bases at J, with 15 bases between. In nucleotides, the CDR3 is TGCGCCAGCAGGGCTAGTGAAGCTTTCTATGGCTACACCTTC. It codes for CASRASEAFYGYTF.

This clonotype was detected only a few times. This chain uses TRBV9 with TRBJ1-1; D perhaps matches TRBD1 (6 bases). Per germline, CDR1 SGDLS and CDR2 YYNGEE. This CDR3 has 14 residues. V was clipped by 2 bases and J by 1 base, with 9 bases between them. Here the CDR3 reads CASSVGGQNTEAFF. CDR3 bases: TGTGCCAGCAGCGTGGGGGGACAGAACACTGAAGCTTTCTTT.

This clonotype came up a few times. The chain is built from TRBV7-2 and TRBJ2-3; D is undetermined. The CDR3 totals 14 residues. Per the germline V gene, CDR1 is SGHTA and CDR2 is FQGNSA. With 5 bases removed from V and 0 bases from J, the gap between germline ends came to 9 bases. CDR3 amino acids: CASSPGHSTDTQYF. CDR3 nucleotide sequence: TGTGCCAGCAGCCCCGGCCATAGCACAGATACGCAGTATTTT. Full variable domain (missing parts from reference TRBV7-2 and TRBJ2-3): GAGVSQSPSNKVTEKGKDVELRCDPISGHTALYWYRQSLGQGLEFLIYFQGNSAPDKSGLPSDRFSAERTGGSVSTLTIQRTQQEDSAVYLCASSPGHSTDTQYFGPGTRLTVL.

This clonotype was observed a handful of times. The V call is TRBV7-6, the J call TRBJ2-1; the D gene could be TRBD1 or TRBD2 (5 bases each). Trimming pared 0 bases from V and 9 bases from J, leaving 9 bases between. The CDR3 is 13 residues long. Germline CDR1 is SGHVS and CDR2 is FNYEAQ. As DNA, the CDR3 is TGTGCCAGCAGCTTAGCGGGGACCCCTGAGCAGTTCTTC. This gives the protein CASSLAGTPEQFF.

This clonotype has ten or more counts. CDR3 protein: CASSQRVSNEKLFF. The CDR3 DNA follows: TGCGCCAGCAGCCAACGGGTTTCTAATGAAAAACTGTTTTTT. V usage is TRBV4-1 and J usage is TRBJ1-4; D unclear. The CDR3 is 14 residues long. Germline V gives CDR1 MGHRA, CDR2 YSYEKL. V lost 2 bases, J lost 3 bases, and 7 bases lay in between.

J is TRBJ1-3 and V is TRBV3-1; perhaps TRBD1 as D (5 bases). Looked up from germline, CDR1 is LGHDT and CDR2 is YNNKEL (reference sequence). Trimming left V 5 bases short and J 3 bases short, with 17 bases between. CDR3 length: 16 residues. The CDR3 spells CASSSMDGQLGNTIYF. In nucleotides, the CDR3 is TGTGCCAGCAGCTCGATGGACGGACAACTTGGAAACACCATATATTTT.